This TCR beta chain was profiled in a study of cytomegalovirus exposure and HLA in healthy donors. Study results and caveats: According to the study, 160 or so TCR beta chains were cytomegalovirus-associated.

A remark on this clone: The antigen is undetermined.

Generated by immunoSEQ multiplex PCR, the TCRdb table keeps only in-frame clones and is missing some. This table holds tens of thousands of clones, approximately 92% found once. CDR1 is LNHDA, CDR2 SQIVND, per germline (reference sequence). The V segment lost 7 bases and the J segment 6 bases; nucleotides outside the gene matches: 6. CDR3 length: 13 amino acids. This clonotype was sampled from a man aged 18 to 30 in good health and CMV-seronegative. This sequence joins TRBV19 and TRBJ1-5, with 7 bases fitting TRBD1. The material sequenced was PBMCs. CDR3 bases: TGTGCCAGTAACCTAGACAGGGCTCAGCCCCAGCATTTT. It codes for CASNLDRAQPQHF.